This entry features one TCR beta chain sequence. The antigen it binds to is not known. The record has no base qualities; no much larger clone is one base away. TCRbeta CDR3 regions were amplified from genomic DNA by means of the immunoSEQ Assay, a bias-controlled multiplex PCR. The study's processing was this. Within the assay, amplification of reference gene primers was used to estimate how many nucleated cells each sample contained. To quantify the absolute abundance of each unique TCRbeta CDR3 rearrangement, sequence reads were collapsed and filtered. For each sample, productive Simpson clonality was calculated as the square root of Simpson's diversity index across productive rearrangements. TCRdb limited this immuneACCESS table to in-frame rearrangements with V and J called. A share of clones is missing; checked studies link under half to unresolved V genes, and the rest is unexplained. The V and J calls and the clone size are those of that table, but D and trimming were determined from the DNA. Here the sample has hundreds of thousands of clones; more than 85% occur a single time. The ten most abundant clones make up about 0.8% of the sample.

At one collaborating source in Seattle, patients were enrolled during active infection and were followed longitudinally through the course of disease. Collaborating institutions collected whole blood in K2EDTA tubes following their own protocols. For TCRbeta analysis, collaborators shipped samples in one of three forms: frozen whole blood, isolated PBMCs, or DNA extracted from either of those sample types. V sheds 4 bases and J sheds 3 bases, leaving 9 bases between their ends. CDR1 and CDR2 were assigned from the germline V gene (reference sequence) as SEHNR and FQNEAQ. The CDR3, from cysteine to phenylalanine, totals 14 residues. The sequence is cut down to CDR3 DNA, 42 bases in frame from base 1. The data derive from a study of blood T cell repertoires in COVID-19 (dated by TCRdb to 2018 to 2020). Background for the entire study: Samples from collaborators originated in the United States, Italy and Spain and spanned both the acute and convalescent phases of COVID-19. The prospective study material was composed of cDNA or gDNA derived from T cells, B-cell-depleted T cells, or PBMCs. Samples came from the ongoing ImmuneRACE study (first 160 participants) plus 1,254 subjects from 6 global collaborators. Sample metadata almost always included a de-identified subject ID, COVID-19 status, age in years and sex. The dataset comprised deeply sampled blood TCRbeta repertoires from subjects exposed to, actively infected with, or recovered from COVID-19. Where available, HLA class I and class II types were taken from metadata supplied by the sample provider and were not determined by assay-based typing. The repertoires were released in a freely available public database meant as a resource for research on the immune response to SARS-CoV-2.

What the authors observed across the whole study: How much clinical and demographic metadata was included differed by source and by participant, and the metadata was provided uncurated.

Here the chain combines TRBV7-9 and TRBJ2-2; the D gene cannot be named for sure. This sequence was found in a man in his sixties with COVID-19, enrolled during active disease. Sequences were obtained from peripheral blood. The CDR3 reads CASSSDIYTGELFF. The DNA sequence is TGTGCCAGCAGCTCCGACATCTACACCGGGGAGCTGTTTTTT.